The following is a T cell receptor beta chain sequence with its context. These data belong to a study of blood T cell repertoires in COVID-19. Study-wide background: Acute and convalescent COVID-19 samples came from the United States, Italy and Spain.

The CDR3 is 16 amino acids. The trim removed 5 bases at V and 10 bases at J, leaving 14 bases unmatched. Per germline, CDR1 LNHNV and CDR2 YYDKDF (reference sequence). Cohort 3 recovered donors had two negative PCRs, clearance, or symptom resolution. Only in-frame clones appear in the TCRdb table, and some are missing; sequencing was by immunoSEQ multiplex PCR. The profile shows about 260,000 clones, about 83% of them singletons. The sample taken for sequencing was PBMCs or T cells enriched from blood (not recorded which). This chain links TRBV15 with TRBJ1-1; 12 nucleotides agree with TRBD1. The source is a woman aged 45-60 years who had recovered from COVID-19. The CDR3 is CATSDRDRGRVLGAFF. In nucleotides, the CDR3 is TGTGCCACCAGCGACCGGGACAGGGGGCGAGTCTTAGGAGCTTTCTTT.